This TCR beta chain emerged from a study of shared clonotypes between healthy human individuals. Looking at the study overall: Plates per donor: three CD4 naive, three CD4 memory, two CD8 naive, one CD8 memory.

Remarks on this clone: Its matching antigen is unknown.

CDR1 and CDR2 from the germline V gene are MNHEY and SVGAGI. The CDR3 extends over 13 amino acids. The germline V and J ends were trimmed by 6 bases and 6 bases, with 13 bases remaining between them. The data were produced by immunoSEQ multiplex PCR, yet TCRdb's version contains in-frame clones alone and is incomplete. The repertoire has some 2,000,000 clones, roughly 96% of them found once; the top ten carry 0.1% to 0.15%. Study-level points and caveats: Some naive CD4 clonotypes, around 5%, turned up in common across four donors.

The receptor's source is a man aged 18 to 29 in good health. The chain employs TRBV6-5 and TRBJ2-3; D remains unclear. Sequencing was carried out using naive CD4+ T cells sorted from blood. Subset in this sample: CD45RA+ positively selected. The CDR3 is CASRADFTDTQYF. CDR3 nucleotide sequence: TGTGCCAGCAGGGCCGACTTCACGGATACGCAGTATTTT.